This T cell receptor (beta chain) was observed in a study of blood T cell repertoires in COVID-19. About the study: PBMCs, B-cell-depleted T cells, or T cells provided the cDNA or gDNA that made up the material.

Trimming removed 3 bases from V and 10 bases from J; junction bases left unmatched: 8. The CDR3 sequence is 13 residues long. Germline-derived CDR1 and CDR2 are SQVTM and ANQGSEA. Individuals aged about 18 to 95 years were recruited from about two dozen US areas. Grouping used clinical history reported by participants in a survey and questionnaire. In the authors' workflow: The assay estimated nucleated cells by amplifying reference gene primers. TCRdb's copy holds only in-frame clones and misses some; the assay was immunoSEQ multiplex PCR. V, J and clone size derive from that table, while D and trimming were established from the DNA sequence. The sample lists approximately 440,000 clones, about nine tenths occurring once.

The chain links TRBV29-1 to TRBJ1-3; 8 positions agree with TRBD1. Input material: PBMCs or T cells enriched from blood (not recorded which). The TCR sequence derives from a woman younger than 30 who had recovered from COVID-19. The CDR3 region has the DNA TGCAGCGTTGAGGGGGACAGGAGAGATACCATATATTTT. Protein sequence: CSVEGDRRDTIYF.